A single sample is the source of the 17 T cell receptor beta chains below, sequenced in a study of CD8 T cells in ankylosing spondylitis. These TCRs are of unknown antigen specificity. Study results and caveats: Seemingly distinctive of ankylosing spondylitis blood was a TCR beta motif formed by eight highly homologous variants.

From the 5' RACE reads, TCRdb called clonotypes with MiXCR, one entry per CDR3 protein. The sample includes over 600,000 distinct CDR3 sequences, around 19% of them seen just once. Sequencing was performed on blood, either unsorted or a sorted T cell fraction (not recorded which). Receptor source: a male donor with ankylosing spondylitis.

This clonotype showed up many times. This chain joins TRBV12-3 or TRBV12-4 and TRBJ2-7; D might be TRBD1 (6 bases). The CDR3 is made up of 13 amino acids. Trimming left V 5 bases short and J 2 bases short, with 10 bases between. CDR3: CASSTGQTYEQYF. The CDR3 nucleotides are TGTGCCAGCAGTACAGGACAGACCTACGAGCAGTACTTC.

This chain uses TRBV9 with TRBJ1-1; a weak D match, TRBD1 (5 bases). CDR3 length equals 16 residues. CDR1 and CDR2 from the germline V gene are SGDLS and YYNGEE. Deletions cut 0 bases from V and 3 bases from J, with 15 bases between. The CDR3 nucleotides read TGTGCCAGCAGCGTAGCTTCGGGGGGACTGGACACTGAAGCTTTCTTT. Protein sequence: CASSVASGGLDTEAFF. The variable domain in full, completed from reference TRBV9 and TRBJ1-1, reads DSGVTQTPKHLITATGQRVTLRCSPRSGDLSVYWYQQSLDQGLQFLIQYYNGEERAKGNILERFSAQQFPDLHSELNLSSLELGDSALYFCASSVASGGLDTEAFFGQGTRLTVV.

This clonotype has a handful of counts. CDR3 in DNA: TGTGCCAGCACCGCCCTGACTAGCGACGATGAGCAGTTCTTC. Translating gives CASTALTSDDEQFF. The V and J genes are TRBV7-8 and TRBJ2-1; 8 bases match TRBD2. V gave up 7 bases and J gave up 8 bases; unmatched junction bases: 10. The CDR3 has 14 amino acids. Germline CDR1 is SGHVS and CDR2 is FQNEAQ.

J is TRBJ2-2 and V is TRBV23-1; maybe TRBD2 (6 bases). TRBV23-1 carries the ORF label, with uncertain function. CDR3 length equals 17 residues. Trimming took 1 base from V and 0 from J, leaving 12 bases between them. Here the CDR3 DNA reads TGCGCCAGCAGTCAATTGATGGCGGGACCGAACACCGGGGAGCTGTTTTTT. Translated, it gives CASSQLMAGPNTGELFF.

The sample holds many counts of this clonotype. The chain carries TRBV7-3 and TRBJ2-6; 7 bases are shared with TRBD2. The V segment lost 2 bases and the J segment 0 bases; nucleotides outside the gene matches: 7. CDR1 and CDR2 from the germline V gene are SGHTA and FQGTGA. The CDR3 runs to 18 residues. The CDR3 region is CASSLFQGGSSGANVLTF. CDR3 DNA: TGTGCCAGCAGCTTATTTCAGGGAGGGAGCTCTGGGGCCAACGTCCTGACTTTC.

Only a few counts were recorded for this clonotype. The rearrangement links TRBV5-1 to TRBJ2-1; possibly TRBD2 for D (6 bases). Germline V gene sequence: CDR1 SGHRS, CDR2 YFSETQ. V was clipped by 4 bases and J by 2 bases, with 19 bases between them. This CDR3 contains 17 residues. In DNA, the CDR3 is TGCGCCAGCAGCCCTATCTCTGGGGGGACCACCTACAATGAGCAGTTCTTC. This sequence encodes CASSPISGGTTYNEQFF.

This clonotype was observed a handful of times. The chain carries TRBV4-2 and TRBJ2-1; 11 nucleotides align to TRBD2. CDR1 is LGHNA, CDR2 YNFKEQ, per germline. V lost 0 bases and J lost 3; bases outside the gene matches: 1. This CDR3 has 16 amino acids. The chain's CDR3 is CASSQETSGSYNEQFF. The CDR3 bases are TGTGCCAGCAGCCAAGAAACTAGCGGGAGCTACAATGAGCAGTTCTTC.

The CDR3 spells CASSEYRTNTEAFF. The CDR3, as DNA: TGTGCCAGCAGCGAGTACAGGACGAACACTGAAGCTTTCTTT. This chain uses TRBV9 with TRBJ1-1, with D possibly matching TRBD1 (5 bases). The germline V gene has CDR1 SGDLS and CDR2 YYNGEE. The CDR3 runs to 14 residues. With 3 bases removed from V and 1 base from J, the gap between germline ends came to 10 bases.

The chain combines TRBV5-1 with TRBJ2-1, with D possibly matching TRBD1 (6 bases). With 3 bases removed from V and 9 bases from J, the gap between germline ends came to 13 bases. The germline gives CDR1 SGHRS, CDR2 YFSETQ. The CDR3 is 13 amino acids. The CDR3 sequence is CASSSQGYGEQFF. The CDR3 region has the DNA TGCGCCAGCAGCTCACAGGGTTATGGTGAGCAGTTCTTC.

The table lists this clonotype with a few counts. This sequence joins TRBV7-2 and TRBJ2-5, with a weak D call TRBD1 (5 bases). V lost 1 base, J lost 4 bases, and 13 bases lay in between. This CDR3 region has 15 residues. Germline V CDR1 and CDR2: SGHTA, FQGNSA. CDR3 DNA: TGTGCCAGCAGCTTAGGTGGTGGGGCAAGAGAGACCCAGTACTTC. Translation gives CASSLGGGARETQYF.

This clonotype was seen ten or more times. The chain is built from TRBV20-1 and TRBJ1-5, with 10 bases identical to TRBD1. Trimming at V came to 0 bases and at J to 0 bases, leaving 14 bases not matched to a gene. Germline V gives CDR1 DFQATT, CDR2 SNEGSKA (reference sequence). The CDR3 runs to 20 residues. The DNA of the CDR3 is TGCAGTGCTAGAGAGGCGATAGGGACAGGGGAAGCTTATAGCAATCAGCCCCAGCATTTT. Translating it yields CSAREAIGTGEAYSNQPQHF.

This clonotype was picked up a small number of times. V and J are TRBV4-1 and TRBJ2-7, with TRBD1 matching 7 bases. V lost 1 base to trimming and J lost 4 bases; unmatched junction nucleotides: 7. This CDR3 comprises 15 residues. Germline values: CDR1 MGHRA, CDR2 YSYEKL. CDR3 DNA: TGCGCCAGCAGCCAAGGTCCCGGGACAGCGTACGAGCAGTACTTC. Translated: CASSQGPGTAYEQYF.

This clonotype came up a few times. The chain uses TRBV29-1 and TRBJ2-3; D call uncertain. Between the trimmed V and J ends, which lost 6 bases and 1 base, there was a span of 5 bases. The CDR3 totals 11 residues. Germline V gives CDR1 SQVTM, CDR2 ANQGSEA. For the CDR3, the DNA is TGCAGCGTCCTCGGCACAGATACGCAGTATTTT. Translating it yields CSVLGTDTQYF.

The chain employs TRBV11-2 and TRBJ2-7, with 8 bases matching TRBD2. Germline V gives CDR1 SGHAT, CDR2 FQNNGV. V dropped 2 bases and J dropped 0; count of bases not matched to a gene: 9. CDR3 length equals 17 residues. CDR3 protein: CASSLLAGLSSSYEQYF. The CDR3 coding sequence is TGTGCCAGCAGCTTACTAGCGGGCCTCTCGAGCTCCTACGAGCAGTACTTC.

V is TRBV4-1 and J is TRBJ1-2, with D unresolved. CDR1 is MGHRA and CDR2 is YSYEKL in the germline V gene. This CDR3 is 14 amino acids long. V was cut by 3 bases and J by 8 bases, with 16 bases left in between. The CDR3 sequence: CASSQVVLGYGYTF. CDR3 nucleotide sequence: TGCGCCAGCAGCCAGGTCGTTTTAGGGTACGGCTACACCTTC.

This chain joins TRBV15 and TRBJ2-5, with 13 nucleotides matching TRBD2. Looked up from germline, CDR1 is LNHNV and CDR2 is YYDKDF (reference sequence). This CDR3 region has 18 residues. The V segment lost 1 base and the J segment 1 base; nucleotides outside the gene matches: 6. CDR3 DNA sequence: TGTGCCACCAGCAGAGGACTAGCGGGGGGCCTCTTCCAAGAGACCCAGTACTTC. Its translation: CATSRGLAGGLFQETQYF. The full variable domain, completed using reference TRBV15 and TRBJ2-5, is DAMVIQNPRYQVTQFGKPVTLSCSQTLNHNVMYWYQQKSSQAPKLLFHYYDKDFNNEADTPDNFQSRRPNTSFCFLDIRSPGLGDTAMYLCATSRGLAGGLFQETQYFGPGTRLLVL.

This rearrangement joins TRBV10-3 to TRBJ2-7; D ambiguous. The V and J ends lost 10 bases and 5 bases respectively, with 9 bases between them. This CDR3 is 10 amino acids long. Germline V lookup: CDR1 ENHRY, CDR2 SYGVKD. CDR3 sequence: CATSEHEQYF. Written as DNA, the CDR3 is TGTGCCACGAGCGAACACGAGCAGTACTTC.